The entry below describes one TCR beta chain. In the study's own analysis: Reference gene primer amplification gave estimated nucleated cell counts. TCRdb's copy holds only in-frame clones and misses some; the assay was immunoSEQ multiplex PCR. The V and J calls and the clone size are those of that table, but D and trimming were determined from the DNA. Of some 140,000 clones in the sample, around 79% were seen once. The CDR3 totals 15 residues. Germline V lookup: CDR1 SEHNR, CDR2 FQNEAQ (reference sequence). The junction had 5 bases not matched to a gene; V was cut back by 5 bases and J by 0 bases. This entry belongs to a study of blood T cell repertoires in COVID-19. The overall study: The United States, Italy and Spain provided the acute and convalescent COVID-19 samples. Sample material is recorded as cDNA or gDNA derived from T cells, B-cell-depleted T cells, or PBMCs.

The sequenced sample was peripheral blood. The sequence came from a man aged 55 to 69 with acute or convalescent COVID-19. The chain employs TRBV7-9 and TRBJ2-3; 7 bases align to TRBD2. The CDR3 DNA sequence: TGTGCCAGCAGCCTGACTAGCAGGAGCACAGATACGCAGTATTTT. This translates into CASSLTSRSTDTQYF.